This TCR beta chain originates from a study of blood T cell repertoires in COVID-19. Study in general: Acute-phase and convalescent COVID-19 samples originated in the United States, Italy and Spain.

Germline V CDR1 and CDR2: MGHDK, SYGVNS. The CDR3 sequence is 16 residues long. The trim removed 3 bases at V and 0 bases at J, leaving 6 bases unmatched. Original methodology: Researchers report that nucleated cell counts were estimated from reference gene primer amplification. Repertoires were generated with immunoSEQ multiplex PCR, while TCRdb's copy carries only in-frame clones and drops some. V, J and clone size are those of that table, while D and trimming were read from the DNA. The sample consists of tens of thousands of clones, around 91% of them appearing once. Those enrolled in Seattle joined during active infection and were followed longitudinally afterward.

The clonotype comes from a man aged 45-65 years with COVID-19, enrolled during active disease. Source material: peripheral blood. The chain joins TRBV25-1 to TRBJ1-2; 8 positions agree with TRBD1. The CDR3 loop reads CASSDPGQGANYGYTF. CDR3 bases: TGTGCCAGCAGTGACCCTGGACAGGGAGCTAACTATGGCTACACCTTC.